This T cell receptor (beta chain) was sequenced for a study of beta chain features in type 1 diabetes. Study observations and caveats: Moderate yet significant TCRB CDR3 shortening was seen in Type 1 diabetes patients in all four CD4+ subsets. Researchers reported that naive, central memory and Treg TCRB repertoires appeared more similar in patients than in healthy donors. When VDJ junctions were examined, type 1 diabetes patients showed fewer insertions and more deletions. Researchers cautioned that cDNA sequencing could over-represent cells with high TCR expression.

This clone was counted between two and nine times. As yet, its antigen is unknown. The study reverse transcribed the entire isolated RNA, so it sequenced expressed TCRB transcripts. Method: immunoSEQ multiplex PCR; TCRdb's copy keeps in-frame clones and lacks some. The sample carries 500,000 to 650,000 clones, around 12% recorded once. Trimming left V 6 bases short and J 2 bases short, with 12 bases between. The germline V gene encodes CDR1 LNHDA and CDR2 SQIVND (reference sequence). CDR3 length equals 14 residues. Sequences were obtained from naive CD4+ T cells from blood. The chain uses TRBV19 and TRBJ2-3; D perhaps matches TRBD2 (6 bases). The sequence derives from a man aged 25-45 years with type 1 diabetes. The CDR3 here is CASSQAGPTDTQYF. CDR3 coding DNA: TGTGCCAGTAGCCAAGCGGGTCCCACAGATACGCAGTATTTT. The full variable domain, in which reference TRBV19 and TRBJ2-3 provide the parts outside the CDR3, is DGGITQSPKYLFRKEGQNVTLSCEQNLNHDAMYWYRQDPGQGLRLIYYSQIVNDFQKGDIAEGYSVSREKKESFPLTVTSAQKNPTAFYLCASSQAGPTDTQYFGPGTRLTVL.